This T cell receptor beta chain was captured by sequencing in a study of blood T cell repertoires in COVID-19 (TCRdb year 2020). Study-level background: Samples from collaborators originated in the United States, Italy and Spain and spanned both the acute and convalescent phases of COVID-19. The material from the prospective study consisted of cDNA or gDNA derived from T cells, B-cell-depleted T cells, or PBMCs. Deeply sampled blood TCRbeta repertoires from subjects exposed to, actively infected with, or recovered from COVID-19 were included in the dataset. The repertoires were made available in a free public database intended to serve as a resource for research on the immune response to SARS-CoV-2. Samples were obtained from the ongoing ImmuneRACE study (first 160 participants) and from some 1,200 subjects provided by 6 global collaborators. The sample metadata nearly always contained a de-identified subject ID, COVID-19 status, age in years and sex. Where available, HLA class I and class II types were taken from metadata supplied by the sample provider and were not determined by assay-based typing.

What the research found in general, with its limitations: How much clinical and demographic metadata was included differed by source and by participant, and the metadata was provided uncurated.

Points on this clone: Its antigen has not been determined. Qualities for individual bases were not recorded, and no much larger clone is one base off.

TCRbeta CDR3 regions were amplified from genomic DNA by means of the immunoSEQ Assay, a bias-controlled multiplex PCR. The source study handled its data this way. The number of nucleated cells in each sample was estimated from the amplification of reference gene primers within the assay. To quantify the absolute abundance of each unique TCRbeta CDR3 rearrangement, sequence reads were collapsed and filtered. For each sample, productive Simpson clonality was calculated as the square root of Simpson's diversity index over productive rearrangements. The table was pulled from immuneACCESS by TCRdb, which kept in-frame rearrangements only. Such tables lose some clones; where checked, under half of the loss comes from unresolved V genes, and the rest has no known cause. The V and J calls and clone size come from that table; D and trimming were worked out from the DNA. Here the sample has some 150,000 clones; approximately 80% occur a single time. Under 5.5% of the sample rests with the top ten.

Whole blood was collected in K2EDTA tubes by collaborating institutions according to the institutions' own protocols. For TCRbeta analysis, collaborators shipped samples as frozen whole blood, isolated PBMCs, or DNA extracted from either of those sample types. The source is a human donor in a cohort sampled during active COVID-19. Sequenced: peripheral blood.

The CDR3 has the sequence CASSFSGLAGRNEQFF. The nucleotide sequence reads as follows: TGTGCCAGCAGCTTTAGTGGCCTAGCGGGACGCAATGAGCAGTTCTTC. This receptor chain uses TRBV7-8 and TRBJ2-1, and TRBD2 aligns with 9 junction nucleotides. Reading from cysteine to phenylalanine, the CDR3 counts 16 amino acids. The read is trimmed to its CDR3 DNA, 48 bases read in frame from base 1. Compared with germline, V lacks 3 bases and J lacks 6 bases; bases without a gene match: 9. The germline V gene yields SGHVS for CDR1 and FQNEAQ for CDR2. Reference TRBV7-8 and TRBJ2-1 genes cover what lies past the CDR3, so the full variable domain is GAGVSQSPRYKVAKRGQDVALRCDPISGHVSLFWYQQALGQGPEFLTYFQNEAQLDKSGLPSDRFFAERPEGSVSTLKIQRTQQEDSAVYLCASSFSGLAGRNEQFFGPGTRLTVL.